This T cell receptor beta chain derives from a study of OX40 agonist ivuxolimab in advanced cancers. Measured with immunoSEQ multiplex PCR; TCRdb has only the in-frame clones, and not every one. The sample holds 60,000 to 85,000 clones, nearly 90% seen once. The V end lost 5 bases, the J end lost 4 bases, and 9 bases lay between the germline ends. There are 13 residues in the CDR3. Germline values: CDR1 LNHDA, CDR2 SQIVND (reference sequence). J is TRBJ2-1 and V is TRBV19; D remains ambiguous. The starting material was CD4+ or CD8+ T cells sorted from blood, obtained in a trial of the OX40 agonist ivuxolimab. The TCR comes from an adult with an advanced solid tumor such as melanoma, head and neck, liver or kidney cancer. CDR3 bases: TGTGCCAGTAGTGATAATATTTACAATGAGCAGTTCTTC. This sequence encodes CASSDNIYNEQFF.